The clone carrying this TCR beta chain was observed a few times. Only in-frame clones appear in the TCRdb table, and some are missing; sequencing was by immunoSEQ multiplex PCR. The sample yields around 100,000 clones, around four fifths seen once. This record comes from a study of blood T cell repertoires in COVID-19. Across the study: The samples span acute and convalescent COVID-19 from the United States, Italy and Spain.

The CDR3 length is 14 residues. The J segment lost 7 bases and the V segment lost 5 bases, leaving 8 bases of the junction unmatched. Germline lookup yields CDR1 SGHVS and CDR2 FQNEAQ. The rearrangement joins TRBV7-8 to TRBJ2-3; 8 bases fit TRBD1. Sequencing was carried out using peripheral blood. The receptor was derived from an older man with active or convalescent COVID-19. CDR3 protein: CASSHRDRQNTQYF. The CDR3 nucleotides are TGTGCCAGCAGCCACCGGGACAGGCAAAATACGCAGTATTTT.